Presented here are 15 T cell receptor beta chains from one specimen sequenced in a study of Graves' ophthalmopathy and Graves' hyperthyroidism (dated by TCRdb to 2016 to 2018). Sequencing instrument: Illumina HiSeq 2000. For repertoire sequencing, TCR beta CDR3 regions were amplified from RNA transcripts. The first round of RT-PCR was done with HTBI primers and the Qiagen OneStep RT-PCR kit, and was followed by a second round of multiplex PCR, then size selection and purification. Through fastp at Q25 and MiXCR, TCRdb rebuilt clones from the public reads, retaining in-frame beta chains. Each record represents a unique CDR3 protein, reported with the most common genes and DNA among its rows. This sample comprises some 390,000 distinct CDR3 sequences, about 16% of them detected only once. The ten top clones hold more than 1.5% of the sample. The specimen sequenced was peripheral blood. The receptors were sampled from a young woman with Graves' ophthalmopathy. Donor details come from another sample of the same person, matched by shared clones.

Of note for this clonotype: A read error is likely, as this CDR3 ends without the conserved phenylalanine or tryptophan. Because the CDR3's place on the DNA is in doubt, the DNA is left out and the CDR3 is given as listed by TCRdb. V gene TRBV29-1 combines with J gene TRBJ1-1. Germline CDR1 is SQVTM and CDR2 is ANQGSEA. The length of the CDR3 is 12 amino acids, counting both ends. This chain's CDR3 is CSAQWRGTEAVV.

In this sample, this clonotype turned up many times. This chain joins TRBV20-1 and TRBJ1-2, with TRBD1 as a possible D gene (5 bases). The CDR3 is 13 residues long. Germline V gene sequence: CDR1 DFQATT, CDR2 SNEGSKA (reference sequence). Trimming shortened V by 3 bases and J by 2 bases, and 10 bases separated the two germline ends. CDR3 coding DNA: TGCAGTGCTAGCCATCAGGGCAACTATGGCTACACCTTC. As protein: CSASHQGNYGYTF.

CDR3 in amino acids: CASSTQMGTEAFF. DNA for the CDR3: TGTGCCAGTAGTACCCAGATGGGGACTGAAGCTTTCTTT. This sequence joins TRBV19 and TRBJ1-1; no firm D call. The CDR3 covers 13 residues. Trimming cost V 4 bases and J 5 bases, with 11 bases left between them. Germline V gene data show CDR1 as LNHDA and CDR2 as SQIVND (reference sequence). The full variable domain, its missing parts supplied by reference TRBV19 and TRBJ1-1, is DGGITQSPKYLFRKEGQNVTLSCEQNLNHDAMYWYRQDPGQGLRLIYYSQIVNDFQKGDIAEGYSVSREKKESFPLTVTSAQKNPTAFYLCASSTQMGTEAFFGQGTRLTVV.

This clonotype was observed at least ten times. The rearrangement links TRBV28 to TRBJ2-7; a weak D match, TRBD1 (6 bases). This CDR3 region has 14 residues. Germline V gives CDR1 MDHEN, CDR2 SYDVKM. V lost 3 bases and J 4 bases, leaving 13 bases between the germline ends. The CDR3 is CASSFEQGKYEQYF. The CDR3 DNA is TGTGCCAGCAGTTTTGAACAGGGTAAATACGAGCAGTACTTC.

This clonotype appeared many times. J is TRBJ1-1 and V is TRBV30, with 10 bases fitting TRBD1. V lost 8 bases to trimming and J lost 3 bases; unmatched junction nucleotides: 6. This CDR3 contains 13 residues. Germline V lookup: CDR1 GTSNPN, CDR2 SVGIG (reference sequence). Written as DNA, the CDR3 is TGTGCCGTTTCCGGGACAGGGGACACTGAAGCTTTCTTT. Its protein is CAVSGTGDTEAFF.

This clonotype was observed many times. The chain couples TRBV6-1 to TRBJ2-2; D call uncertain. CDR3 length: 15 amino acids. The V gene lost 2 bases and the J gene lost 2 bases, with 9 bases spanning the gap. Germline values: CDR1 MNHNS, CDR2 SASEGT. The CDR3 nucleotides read TGTGCCAGCAGTGAAAGGGTCGATAACACCGGGGAGCTGTTTTTT. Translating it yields CASSERVDNTGELFF.

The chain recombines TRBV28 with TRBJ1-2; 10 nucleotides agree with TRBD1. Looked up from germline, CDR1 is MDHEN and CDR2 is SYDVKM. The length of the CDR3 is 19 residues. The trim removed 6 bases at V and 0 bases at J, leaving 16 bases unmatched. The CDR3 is CASSSLAGDRGYANYGYTF. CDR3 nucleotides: TGTGCCAGCAGCTCCCTGGCCGGGGACAGGGGCTATGCTAACTATGGCTACACCTTC.

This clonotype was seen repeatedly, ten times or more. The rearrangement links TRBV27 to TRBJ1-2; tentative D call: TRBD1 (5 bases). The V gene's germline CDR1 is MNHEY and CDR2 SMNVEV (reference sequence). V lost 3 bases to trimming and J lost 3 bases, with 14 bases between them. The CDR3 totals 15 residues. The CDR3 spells CASSLAAGGDYGYTF. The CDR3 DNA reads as TGTGCCAGCAGTTTGGCGGCAGGAGGGGACTATGGCTACACCTTC.

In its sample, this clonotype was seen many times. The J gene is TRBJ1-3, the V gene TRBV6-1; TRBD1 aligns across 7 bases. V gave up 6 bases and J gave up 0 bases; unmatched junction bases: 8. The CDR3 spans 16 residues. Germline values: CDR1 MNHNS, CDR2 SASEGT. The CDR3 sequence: CASSFTGASSGNTIYF. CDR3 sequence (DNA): TGTGCCAGCAGCTTCACAGGGGCCAGCTCTGGAAACACCATATATTTT.

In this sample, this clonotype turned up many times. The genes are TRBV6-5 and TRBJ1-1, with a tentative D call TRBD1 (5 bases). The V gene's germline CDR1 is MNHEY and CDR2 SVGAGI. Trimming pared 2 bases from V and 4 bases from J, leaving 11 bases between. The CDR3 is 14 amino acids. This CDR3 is CASSYAGGGTEAFF. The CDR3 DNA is TGTGCCAGCAGTTACGCGGGGGGGGGCACTGAAGCTTTCTTT.

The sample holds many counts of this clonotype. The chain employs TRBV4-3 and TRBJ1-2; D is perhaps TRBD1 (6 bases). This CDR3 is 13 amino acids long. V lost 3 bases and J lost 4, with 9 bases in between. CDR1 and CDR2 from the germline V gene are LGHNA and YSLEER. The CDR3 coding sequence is TGCGCCAGCAGCCACAGGGGCGTCTATGGCTACACCTTC. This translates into CASSHRGVYGYTF.

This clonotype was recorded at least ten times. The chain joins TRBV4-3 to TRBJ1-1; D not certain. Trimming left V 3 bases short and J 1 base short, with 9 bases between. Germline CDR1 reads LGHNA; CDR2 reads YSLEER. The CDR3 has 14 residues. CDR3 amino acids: CASSQVCGNTEAFF. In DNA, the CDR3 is TGCGCCAGCAGCCAGGTGTGCGGGAACACTGAAGCTTTCTTT.

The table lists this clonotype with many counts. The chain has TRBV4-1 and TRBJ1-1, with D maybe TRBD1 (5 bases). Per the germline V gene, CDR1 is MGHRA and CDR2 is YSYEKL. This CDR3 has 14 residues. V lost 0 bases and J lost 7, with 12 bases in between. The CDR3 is CASSQDGTGGEAFF. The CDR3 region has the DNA TGCGCCAGCAGCCAAGATGGCACCGGGGGTGAAGCTTTCTTT.

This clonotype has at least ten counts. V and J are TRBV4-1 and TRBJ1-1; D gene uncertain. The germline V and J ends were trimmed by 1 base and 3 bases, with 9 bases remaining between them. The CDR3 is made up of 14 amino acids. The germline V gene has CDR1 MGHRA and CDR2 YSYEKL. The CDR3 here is CASSQGPMDTEAFF. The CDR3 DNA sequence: TGCGCCAGCAGCCAAGGGCCGATGGACACTGAAGCTTTCTTT.

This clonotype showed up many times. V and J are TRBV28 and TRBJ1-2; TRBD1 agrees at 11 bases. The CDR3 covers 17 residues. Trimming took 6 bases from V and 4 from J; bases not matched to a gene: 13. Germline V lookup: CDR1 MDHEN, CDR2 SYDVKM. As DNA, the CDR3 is TGTGCCAGCAGCCTTTTGATAGGACAGGGGGCTAGCTATGGCTACACCTTC. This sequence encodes CASSLLIGQGASYGYTF.